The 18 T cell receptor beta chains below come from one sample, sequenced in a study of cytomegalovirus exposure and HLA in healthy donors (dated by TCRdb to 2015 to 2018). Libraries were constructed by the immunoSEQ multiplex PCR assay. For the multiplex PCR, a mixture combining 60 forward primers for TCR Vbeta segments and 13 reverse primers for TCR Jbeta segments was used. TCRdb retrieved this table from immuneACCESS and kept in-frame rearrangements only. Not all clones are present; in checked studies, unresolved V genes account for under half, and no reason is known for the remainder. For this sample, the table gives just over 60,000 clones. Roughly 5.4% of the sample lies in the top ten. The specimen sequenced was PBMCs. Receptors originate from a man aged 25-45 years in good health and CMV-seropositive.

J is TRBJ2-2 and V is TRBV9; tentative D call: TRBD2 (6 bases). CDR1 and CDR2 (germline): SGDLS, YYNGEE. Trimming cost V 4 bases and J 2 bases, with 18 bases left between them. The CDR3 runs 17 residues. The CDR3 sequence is CASSPPVSGRNTGELFF. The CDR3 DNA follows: TGTGCCAGCAGCCCACCGGTTAGCGGAAGAAACACCGGGGAGCTGTTTTTT.

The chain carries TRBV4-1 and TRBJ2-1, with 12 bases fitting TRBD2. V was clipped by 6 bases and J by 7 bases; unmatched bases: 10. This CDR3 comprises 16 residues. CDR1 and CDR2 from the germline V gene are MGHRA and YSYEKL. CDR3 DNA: TGCGCCAGCAGTCCCATACTAGCGGGGGGAGGTAATGAGCAGTTCTTC. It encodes CASSPILAGGGNEQFF.

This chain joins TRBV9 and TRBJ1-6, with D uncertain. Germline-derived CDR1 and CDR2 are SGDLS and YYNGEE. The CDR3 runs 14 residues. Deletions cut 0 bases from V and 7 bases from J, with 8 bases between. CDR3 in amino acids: CASSVAQQNSPLHF. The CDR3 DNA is TGTGCCAGCAGCGTAGCACAGCAAAATTCACCCCTCCACTTT.

CDR3 residues: CASSIGGWNTEAFF. In DNA form, the CDR3 reads TGTGCCAGTAGTATCGGGGGGTGGAACACTGAAGCTTTCTTT. The chain employs TRBV19 and TRBJ1-1; D is perhaps TRBD1 (5 bases). Per germline, CDR1 LNHDA and CDR2 SQIVND (reference sequence). V dropped 3 bases and J dropped 1 base, with 9 bases sitting between them. The CDR3 is 14 amino acids.

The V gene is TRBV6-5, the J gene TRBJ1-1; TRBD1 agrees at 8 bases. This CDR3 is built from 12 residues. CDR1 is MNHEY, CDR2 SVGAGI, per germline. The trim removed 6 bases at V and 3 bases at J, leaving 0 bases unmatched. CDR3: CASRDRDTEAFF. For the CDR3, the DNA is TGTGCCAGCAGGGACAGGGACACTGAAGCTTTCTTT.

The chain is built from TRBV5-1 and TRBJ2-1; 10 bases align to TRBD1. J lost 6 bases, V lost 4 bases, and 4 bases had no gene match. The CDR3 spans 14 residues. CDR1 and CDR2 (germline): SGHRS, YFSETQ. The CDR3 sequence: CASSRQGAGNEQFF. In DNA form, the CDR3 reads TGCGCCAGCAGCCGACAGGGGGCGGGCAATGAGCAGTTCTTC.

This chain's CDR3 is CASSWAGGQGEMNTEAFF. The CDR3 DNA reads TGTGCCAGCAGCTGGGCCGGGGGACAGGGCGAGATGAACACTGAAGCTTTCTTT. The chain uses TRBV5-6 and TRBJ1-1, with 9 bases aligning to TRBD1. The germline V gene has CDR1 SGHDT and CDR2 YYEEEE. The J segment lost 0 bases and the V segment lost 3 bases, leaving 12 bases of the junction unmatched. The CDR3 runs to 18 residues.

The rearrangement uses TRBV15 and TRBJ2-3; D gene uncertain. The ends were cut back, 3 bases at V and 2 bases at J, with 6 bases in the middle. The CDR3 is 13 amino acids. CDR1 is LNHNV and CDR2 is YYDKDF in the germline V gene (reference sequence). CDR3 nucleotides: TGTGCCACCAGCAGGTCCCACACAGATACGCAGTATTTT. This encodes CATSRSHTDTQYF.

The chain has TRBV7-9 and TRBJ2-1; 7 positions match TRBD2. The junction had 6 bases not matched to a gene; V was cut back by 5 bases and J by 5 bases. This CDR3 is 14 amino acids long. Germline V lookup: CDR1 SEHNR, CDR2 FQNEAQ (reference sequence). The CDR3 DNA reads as TGTGCCAGCAGCGACTGGGGGGGGGACAATGAGCAGTTCTTC. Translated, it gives CASSDWGGDNEQFF.

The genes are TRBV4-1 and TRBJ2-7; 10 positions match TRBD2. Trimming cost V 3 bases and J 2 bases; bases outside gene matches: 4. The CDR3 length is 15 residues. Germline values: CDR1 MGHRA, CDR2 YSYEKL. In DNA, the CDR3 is TGCGCCAGCAGCCACCGACTAGCGGGCGCCTACGAGCAGTACTTC. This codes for CASSHRLAGAYEQYF.

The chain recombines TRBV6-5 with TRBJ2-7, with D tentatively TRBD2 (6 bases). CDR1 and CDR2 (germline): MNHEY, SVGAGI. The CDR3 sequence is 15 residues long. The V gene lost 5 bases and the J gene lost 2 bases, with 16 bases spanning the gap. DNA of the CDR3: TGTGCCAGCAGTCCCCTCGGAGGGGCTGCCTACGAGCAGTACTTC. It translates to CASSPLGGAAYEQYF.

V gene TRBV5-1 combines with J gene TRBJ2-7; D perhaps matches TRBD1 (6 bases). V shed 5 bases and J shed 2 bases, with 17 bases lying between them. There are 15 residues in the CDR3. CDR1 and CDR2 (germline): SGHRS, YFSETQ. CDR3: CASSITGTYAYEQYF. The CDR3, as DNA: TGCGCCAGCAGTATTACAGGGACCTACGCCTACGAGCAGTACTTC.

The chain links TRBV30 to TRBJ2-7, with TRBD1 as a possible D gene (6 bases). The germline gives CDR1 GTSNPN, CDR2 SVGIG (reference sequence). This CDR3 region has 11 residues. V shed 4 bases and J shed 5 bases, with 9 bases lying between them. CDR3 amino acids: CAWTYRDEQYF. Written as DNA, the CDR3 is TGTGCCTGGACCTACAGGGACGAGCAGTACTTC. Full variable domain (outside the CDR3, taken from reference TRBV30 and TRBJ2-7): SQTIHQWPATLVQPVGSPLSLECTVEGTSNPNLYWYRQAAGRGLQLLFYSVGIGQISSEVPQNLSASRPQDRQFILSSKKLLLSDSGFYLCAWTYRDEQYFGPGTRLTVT.

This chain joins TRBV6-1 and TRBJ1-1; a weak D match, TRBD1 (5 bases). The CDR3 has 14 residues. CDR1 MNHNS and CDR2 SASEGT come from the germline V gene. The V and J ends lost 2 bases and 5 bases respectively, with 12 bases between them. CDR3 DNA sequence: TGTGCCAGCAGTGAAAGGGCTCAGGGTACTGAAGCTTTCTTT. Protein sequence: CASSERAQGTEAFF.

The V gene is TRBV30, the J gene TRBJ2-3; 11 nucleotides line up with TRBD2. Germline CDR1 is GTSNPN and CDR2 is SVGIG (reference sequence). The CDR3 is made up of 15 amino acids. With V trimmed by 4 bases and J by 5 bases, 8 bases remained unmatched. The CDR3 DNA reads TGTGCCTGGATCCTAGCCGGGACTAGCGGAGATACGCAGTATTTT. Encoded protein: CAWILAGTSGDTQYF.

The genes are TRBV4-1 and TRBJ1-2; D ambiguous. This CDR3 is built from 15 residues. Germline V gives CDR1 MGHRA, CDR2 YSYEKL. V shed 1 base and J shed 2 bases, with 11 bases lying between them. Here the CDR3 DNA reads TGCGCCAGCAGCCAAGTCCCACGCCGGAACTATGGCTACACCTTC. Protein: CASSQVPRRNYGYTF.

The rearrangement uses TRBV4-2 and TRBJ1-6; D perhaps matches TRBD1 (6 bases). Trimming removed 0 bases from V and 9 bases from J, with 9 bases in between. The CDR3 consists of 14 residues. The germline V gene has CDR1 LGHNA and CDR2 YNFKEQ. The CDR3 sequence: CASSQEGASSPLHF. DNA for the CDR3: TGTGCCAGCAGCCAAGAGGGGGCGAGTTCACCCCTCCACTTT.

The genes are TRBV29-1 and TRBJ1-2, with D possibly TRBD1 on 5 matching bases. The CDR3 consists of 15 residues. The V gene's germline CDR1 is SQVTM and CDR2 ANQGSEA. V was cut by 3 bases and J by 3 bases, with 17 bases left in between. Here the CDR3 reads CSVDPRAATHYGYTF. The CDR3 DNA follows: TGCAGCGTTGACCCCAGGGCCGCGACCCACTATGGCTACACCTTC.